The rows below give T cell receptor beta chains drawn from one sample of a study of T cell responses to AZD1222 COVID-19 vaccine. Generated by immunoSEQ multiplex PCR, the TCRdb table keeps only in-frame clones and is missing some. Of about 150,000 clones listed, more than 85% are singletons. Material: peripheral blood, obtained 28 days after the second AZD1222 dose. The receptors were sampled from an adult who received the AZD1222 COVID-19 vaccine. Both conserved end residues are part of each CDR3. Expanded clones get a size class; other rows say once, few or many, or leave the size out.

V gene	clone size	J gene	CDR3 protein
TRBV7-8	NA	TRBJ1-2	CASKGQLSYGYTF
TRBV7-8	NA	TRBJ2-3	CASSLNYPTPGQVINTQYF
TRBV20-1	NA	TRBJ1-6	CSASRGKSYNSPLHF
TRBV5-6	once	TRBJ2-4	CASSLPLTLAALAKNIQYF
TRBV6-1	NA	TRBJ1-1	CASSERQGGVTEAFF
TRBV20-1	once	TRBJ1-1	CSAFMNTEAFF
TRBV6-2/TRBV6-3	NA	TRBJ2-7	CASSYSRGQGTYEQYF
TRBV19	NA	TRBJ2-1	CASSTEPGQGWGWFF
TRBV24-1	NA	TRBJ1-2	CATSLTRNYGYTF
TRBV18	once	TRBJ2-7	CASSPPERGASLEQYF
TRBV12-3/TRBV12-4	NA	TRBJ1-4	CASAGTNEKLFF
TRBV10-3	NA	TRBJ1-1	CAISEEEADRGGTEAFF
TRBV2	once	TRBJ1-2	CASSESGLVGIGYTF
TRBV25-1	NA	TRBJ2-3	CVSSGSGGSTDTQYF
TRBV27	NA	TRBJ2-7	CASSLSGSIREQYF
TRBV6-5	NA	TRBJ1-1	CASPLGGLNTEAFF
TRBV19	NA	TRBJ2-3	CASRPGGSTDTQYF
TRBV3-1/TRBV3-2	NA	TRBJ1-2	CASSQVVVGYGYTF
TRBV6-5	once	TRBJ2-1	CASRDGLALNEQFF
TRBV27	once	TRBJ2-3	CASSLNRVVADTQYF
TRBV18	NA	TRBJ1-2	CASSPATEGGYTF
TRBV6-5	NA	TRBJ2-5	CASSPGNRAEETQYF
TRBV5-1	once	TRBJ1-5	CASSLGGRGPNQPQHF
TRBV3-1/TRBV3-2	NA	TRBJ1-1	CASSRSKGGRNTEAFF
TRBV2	NA	TRBJ1-6	CASSDLGRSPLHF
TRBV7-9	once	TRBJ1-4	CASSADRELFF
TRBV30	NA	TRBJ1-2	CAWTTDYGYTF
TRBV5-6	few	TRBJ2-2	CASSFPGSGELFF
TRBV5-1	NA	TRBJ2-1	CASSFSSEQFF
TRBV29-1	NA	TRBJ2-7	CSVLRTSGFYEQYF
TRBV4-1	NA	TRBJ2-7	CASKIGTGRSYEQYF
TRBV6-5	NA	TRBJ1-1	CASSYLNTEAFF
TRBV4-1	NA	TRBJ1-5	CASSPQQGGRSQPQHF
TRBV2	NA	TRBJ2-7	CASSEEFVAGDSYEQYF
TRBV28	NA	TRBJ2-1	CASSFSGRSYNEQFF
TRBV9	NA	TRBJ1-1	CASNEQGAVTEAFF
TRBV5-4	NA	TRBJ2-7	CASSFGQGARSEQYF
TRBV25-1	NA	TRBJ2-1	CASTQGALREQFF
TRBV18	NA	TRBJ2-7	CASSPSSGRYEQYF